The TCR beta chain under discussion was sequenced for a study of shared clonotypes between healthy human individuals. The CDR3 has 14 residues. CDR1 and CDR2 from the germline V gene are SGHRS and YFSETQ. V was pared by 5 bases and J by 5 bases, with 3 bases of the junction left unmatched. Assay used: immunoSEQ multiplex PCR; TCRdb lists only in-frame clones, some missing. This repertoire shows over a million clones, around 78% found once; its top ten account for roughly 0.61%. V and J are TRBV5-1 and TRBJ1-5, with TRBD1 matching over 11 bases. The sequenced material came from memory CD4+ T cells from PBMCs. Documented subset: CD45RA-negative fraction. This TCR was sampled from a man between 18 and 35 years old in good health. Some clones in this sample may be carry-over from other donors' samples. The CDR3 region has the DNA TGCGCCAGCAGTATGGGACAGGGGGATCAGCCCCAGCATTTT. This sequence encodes CASSMGQGDQPQHF.